Following are 13 T cell receptor beta chains from one sample sequenced in a study of T cells in tuberculosis. TCRdb keeps only in-frame clones here, not all; method: immunoSEQ multiplex PCR. The data show about 29,000 clones, approximately 95% seen once. The sequencing sample was made of PBMCs. These receptors were collected from a donor between 5 and 29 years old with latent tuberculosis or without tuberculosis infection.

The chain uses TRBV2 and TRBJ1-2; TRBD1 agrees at 8 bases. V trimming: 3 bases; J trimming: 6 bases; junction bases outside the gene matches: 6. The CDR3 contains 14 residues. The germline V gene has CDR1 SNHLY and CDR2 FYNNEI. CDR3 in amino acids: CASSDRGLSDGYTF. The CDR3 coding sequence is TGTGCCAGCAGTGACAGGGGGCTGAGTGATGGCTACACCTTC.

The rearrangement links TRBV27 to TRBJ1-1; a weak D match, TRBD1 (5 bases). Germline-derived CDR1 and CDR2 are MNHEY and SMNVEV (reference sequence). CDR3 size: 13 residues. With 3 bases removed from V and 9 bases from J, the gap between germline ends came to 14 bases. DNA for the CDR3: TGTGCCAGCAGTTTGGGGGGTGGGCAGCAAGCTTTCTTT. Protein sequence: CASSLGGGQQAFF.

The rearrangement links TRBV18 to TRBJ2-5, with D perhaps matching TRBD2 (5 bases). Trimming removed 3 bases at V and 0 bases at J, with 11 bases between. Per germline, CDR1 KGHSH and CDR2 LQKENI. The CDR3 sequence is 15 residues long. The chain's CDR3 is CASSPPEGDQETQYF. DNA of the CDR3: TGTGCCAGCTCACCCCCCGAGGGAGACCAAGAGACCCAGTACTTC.

This sequence joins TRBV5-1 and TRBJ1-2; D not resolved. The CDR3 is made up of 15 amino acids. The germline V gene has CDR1 SGHRS and CDR2 YFSETQ. The germline V and J ends were trimmed by 4 bases and 4 bases, with 17 bases remaining between them. The CDR3 is CASSLGGLSGYGYTF. The CDR3 DNA reads as TGCGCCAGCAGCCTGGGCGGATTGTCGGGCTATGGCTACACCTTC.

The chain joins TRBV27 to TRBJ2-3, with 8 bases matching TRBD2. V gave up 5 bases and J gave up 5 bases; unmatched junction bases: 9. The germline gives CDR1 MNHEY, CDR2 SMNVEV (reference sequence). The CDR3 length is 15 residues. CDR3 DNA sequence: TGTGCCAGCAGTCTTTGGGCGGGGGGTCGAGATACGCAGTATTTT. It encodes CASSLWAGGRDTQYF.

DNA of the CDR3: TGCGCCAGCAGCTTGGTTTTGGGCCAGCCCTGGACCTTC. Protein: CASSLVLGQPWTF. The chain carries TRBV5-1 and TRBJ1-2; D call uncertain. Trimming shortened V by 0 bases and J by 14 bases, and 17 bases separated the two germline ends. The CDR3 contains 13 residues. Germline V CDR1 and CDR2: SGHRS, YFSETQ.

The chain has TRBV2 and TRBJ2-7, with D possibly TRBD1 on 6 matching bases. V was shortened by 4 bases and J by 0 bases, with 13 bases between the two germline ends. The CDR3 contains 15 residues. Germline assignment: CDR1 SNHLY and CDR2 FYNNEI. The CDR3 is CASSGNRENSYEQYF. In DNA, the CDR3 is TGTGCCAGCAGTGGAAACAGGGAAAACTCCTACGAGCAGTACTTC. The full variable domain, with the rest looked up from reference TRBV2 and TRBJ2-7, is EPEVTQTPSHQVTQMGQEVILRCVPISNHLYFYWYRQILGQKVEFLVSFYNNEISEKSEIFDDQFSVERPDGSNFTLKIRSTKLEDSAMYFCASSGNRENSYEQYFGPGTRLTVT.

The rearrangement links TRBV7-6 to TRBJ2-2, with 13 bases aligning to TRBD2. CDR3 length: 19 amino acids. J was trimmed by 4 bases and V by 2 bases; bases with no gene match: 10. Per the germline V gene, CDR1 is SGHVS and CDR2 is FNYEAQ. For the CDR3, the DNA is TGTGCCAGCAGCTTAAAAGGGATGACTAGCGGGGGGTCCACCGGGGAGCTGTTTTTT. As protein: CASSLKGMTSGGSTGELFF.

This clone was observed a single time. The gene calls are TRBV27 and TRBJ2-5; a possible D gene is TRBD2 (5 bases). Germline-derived CDR1 and CDR2 are MNHEY and SMNVEV (reference sequence). The CDR3 length is 14 residues. The V and J ends lost 5 bases and 4 bases respectively, with 14 bases between them. The CDR3 here is CASSPTTEGETQYF. The CDR3 coding sequence is TGTGCCAGCAGTCCCACGACCGAGGGAGAGACCCAGTACTTC.

The chain combines TRBV9 with TRBJ2-3; 9 positions agree with TRBD2. J gave up 0 bases and V 5 bases, and 13 bases lay outside the gene matches. The CDR3 covers 18 residues. Per germline, CDR1 SGDLS and CDR2 YYNGEE. The CDR3 protein is CASSSSGGHDTSTDTQYF. CDR3 in DNA: TGTGCCAGCAGTTCCAGCGGGGGGCATGACACTAGCACAGATACGCAGTATTTT.

The chain is built from TRBV4-3 and TRBJ1-6; D gene ambiguous. There are 15 residues in the CDR3. The germline CDR1 and CDR2 sequences are LGHNA and YSLEER. The ends were cut back, 4 bases at V and 5 bases at J, with 12 bases in the middle. CDR3 sequence reads: CASSPSSQNNSPLHF. Written as DNA, the CDR3 is TGCGCCAGCAGCCCATCCTCACAGAATAATTCACCCCTCCACTTT.

The V gene is TRBV27, the J gene TRBJ2-2; 10 nucleotides line up with TRBD1. Germline loops: CDR1 MNHEY, CDR2 SMNVEV (reference sequence). With V trimmed by 3 bases and J by 0 bases, 4 bases remained unmatched. The CDR3 contains 17 residues. The CDR3 DNA reads as TGTGCCAGCAGTTTTCATGGGACAGGGGCGAACACCGGGGAGCTGTTTTTT. Translation: CASSFHGTGANTGELFF.

The chain couples TRBV18 to TRBJ1-1; D is perhaps TRBD1 (5 bases). Germline CDR1 reads KGHSH; CDR2 reads LQKENI. The CDR3 extends over 14 amino acids. V gave up 3 bases and J gave up 2 bases, with 10 bases separating them. Written as DNA, the CDR3 is TGTGCCAGCTCACCTTTGGGGGGTAACACTGAAGCTTTCTTT. The encoded protein is CASSPLGGNTEAFF.